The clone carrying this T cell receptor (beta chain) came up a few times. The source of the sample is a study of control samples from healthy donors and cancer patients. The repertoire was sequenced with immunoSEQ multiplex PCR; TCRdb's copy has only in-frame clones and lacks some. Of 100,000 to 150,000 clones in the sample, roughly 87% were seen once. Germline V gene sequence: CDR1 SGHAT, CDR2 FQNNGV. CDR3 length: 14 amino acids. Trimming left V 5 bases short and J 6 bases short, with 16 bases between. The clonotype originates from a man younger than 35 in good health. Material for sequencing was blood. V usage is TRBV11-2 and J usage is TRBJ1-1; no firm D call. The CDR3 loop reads CASSPQHQSAEAFF. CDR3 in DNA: TGTGCCAGCAGCCCTCAACATCAGTCGGCTGAAGCTTTCTTT.